This T cell receptor beta chain was sequenced during a study of human T cells and chemical hapten exposure. Study conclusions and caveats: Healthy people's immune response may differ from that of the donors, who had alopecia.

TCRdb processed the RACE reads anew with MiXCR; each CDR3 protein has one entry. The data contain a few hundred thousand distinct CDR3 sequences, more than 4.5% of them singletons. As to time point: patch test 1, 2 weeks after DPC sensitization. Described treatment: therapeutic diphenylcyclopropenone sensitization with weekly scalp DPC. The sample holds many counts of this clonotype. The antigen is unknown. CDR3 length: 13 amino acids. Trimming left V 5 bases short and J 6 bases short, with 13 bases between. The germline CDR1 and CDR2 sequences are KGHSH and LQKENI. This rearrangement joins TRBV18 to TRBJ1-1, with unresolved D. The sequencing used whole blood, collected in connection with sensitization to the hapten diphenylcyclopropenone (DPC). This receptor was taken from a woman aged 45-65 years with alopecia areata. Some clones in this sample may be carry-over from other donors' samples. The chain's CDR3 is CASSTRETSEAFF. The DNA for the CDR3 is TGTGCCAGCTCAACACGAGAGACCTCTGAAGCTTTCTTT.